These 21 T cell receptor beta chains originate from one sample sequenced in a study of CD8 T cells in ankylosing spondylitis. TCRdb reprocessed the 5' RACE reads via MiXCR and lists one record per CDR3 protein. The sample has about 140,000 distinct CDR3 sequences; roughly 8.8% are singletons. The specimen was synovial fluid, either unsorted or a sorted T cell fraction (not recorded which). The source of these receptors is a male donor with ankylosing spondylitis.

This clonotype was picked up many times. The CDR3 protein is CASSLGRGWAEAFF. CDR3 coding DNA: TGCGCCAGCAGCTTGGGCAGGGGATGGGCTGAAGCTTTCTTT. V usage is TRBV5-1 and J usage is TRBJ1-1, with D possibly being TRBD1 (6 bases). CDR3 length: 14 residues. Germline lookup yields CDR1 SGHRS and CDR2 YFSETQ. V was trimmed by 0 bases and J by 6 bases, leaving 12 bases between them.

The gene calls are TRBV10-1 and TRBJ2-3; D possibly matches TRBD1 or TRBD2 (6 bases each). Germline CDR1 reads WNHNN; CDR2 reads SYGVQD (reference sequence). The CDR3 sequence is 15 residues long. V lost 3 bases, J lost 4 bases, and 14 bases lay in between. The CDR3 spells CASSDLQGGADTQYF. The CDR3 coding sequence is TGCGCCAGCAGTGACCTACAGGGAGGCGCAGATACGCAGTATTTT.

This clonotype has at least ten counts. The CDR3 here is CSASWPTYNEQFF. The CDR3 DNA is TGCAGTGCTAGTTGGCCTACGTACAATGAGCAGTTCTTC. The J gene is TRBJ2-1, the V gene TRBV20-1; D is unresolved. CDR1 DFQATT and CDR2 SNEGSKA come from the germline V gene (reference sequence). The CDR3 is 13 residues long. Trimming left V 3 bases short and J 4 bases short, with 10 bases between.

This clonotype came up many times. The chain is built from TRBV4-1 and TRBJ2-3, with 8 bases that match TRBD1. The CDR3 has 15 residues. With 4 bases clipped from V and 9 bases from J, the junction kept 12 bases outside the gene matches. Germline V gene lookup returns CDR1 MGHRA and CDR2 YSYEKL. The CDR3 is CASSPLDRERNTQYF. CDR3 bases: TGCGCCAGCAGCCCATTGGACAGGGAGAGGAACACGCAGTATTTT.

This clonotype was seen ten or more times. V and J are TRBV6-5 and TRBJ2-3; D ambiguous. The length of the CDR3 is 15 residues. Germline CDR1 MNHEY, CDR2 SVGAGI. The V and J ends lost 2 bases and 6 bases respectively, with 15 bases between them. The CDR3 spells CASSYGSTWTDTQYF. The CDR3 DNA sequence: TGTGCCAGCAGTTACGGCTCTACCTGGACGGATACGCAGTATTTT.

Ten or more counts support this clonotype. The rearrangement joins TRBV12-3 or TRBV12-4 to TRBJ2-3; D gene uncertain. The V gene lost 6 bases and the J gene lost 4 bases, with 8 bases spanning the gap. The CDR3 runs to 12 residues. The CDR3 spells CASSKYPDTQYF. DNA of the CDR3: TGTGCCAGCAGCAAATATCCAGATACGCAGTATTTT.

This clonotype was counted at least ten times. This sequence joins TRBV7-9 and TRBJ1-1; possibly TRBD1 for D (5 bases). Germline lookup yields CDR1 SEHNR and CDR2 FQNEAQ (reference sequence). Trimming removed 0 bases at V and 10 bases at J, with 12 bases between. CDR3 length: 13 amino acids. CDR3 sequence: CASSLASGDAAFF. CDR3 bases: TGTGCCAGCAGCTTAGCATCGGGGGATGCAGCTTTCTTT.

This clonotype was recorded a few times. This rearrangement joins TRBV6-2 or TRBV6-3 to TRBJ2-1; 8 bases line up with TRBD2. This CDR3 has 14 amino acids. The V gene end was trimmed by 9 bases and the J gene end by 0 bases; junction bases not matched to a gene: 4. CDR1 and CDR2 from the germline V gene are MNHEY and SVGEGT. CDR3 in DNA: TGTGCCAGTCAAAGCGGGAGCTCCTACAATGAGCAGTTCTTC. Its protein product is CASQSGSSYNEQFF.

The chain carries TRBV20-1 and TRBJ2-5; the match to TRBD2 covers 11 bases. Losses at the gene ends were 6 bases for V and 5 bases for J; bases not matched to a gene: 11. Germline V gene sequence: CDR1 DFQATT, CDR2 SNEGSKA (reference sequence). The CDR3 spans 15 residues. Written as DNA, the CDR3 is TGCAGTGCCACATCTCCCACTAGCGGGAGTGAGACCCAGTACTTC. Protein sequence: CSATSPTSGSETQYF.

This chain connects TRBV4-3 to TRBJ2-1; TRBD2 matches 12 bases. V lost 2 bases, J lost 8 bases, and 1 base stayed unmatched. The length of the CDR3 is 14 residues. CDR1 LGHNA and CDR2 YSLEER come from the germline V gene. The CDR3 spells CASSQTSGRYEQFF. CDR3 nucleotides: TGCGCCAGCAGCCAAACTAGCGGGAGGTATGAGCAGTTCTTC.

The rearrangement links TRBV5-1 to TRBJ2-1, with D perhaps TRBD2 (5 bases). This CDR3 is 15 amino acids long. The germline gives CDR1 SGHRS, CDR2 YFSETQ. V was cut by 3 bases and J by 3 bases, with 13 bases left in between. CDR3 protein: CASSWGASLYNEQFF. In nucleotides, the CDR3 is TGCGCCAGCAGCTGGGGTGCTAGCCTCTACAATGAGCAGTTCTTC.

The sample holds many counts of this clonotype. The chain uses TRBV2 and TRBJ1-5, with D possibly TRBD1 on 5 matching bases. CDR1 SNHLY and CDR2 FYNNEI come from the germline V gene. Trimming removed 4 bases at V and 4 bases at J, with 8 bases between. This CDR3 has 13 residues. CDR3 protein: CASSGEGNQPQHF. CDR3 in DNA: TGTGCCAGCAGTGGGGAGGGGAATCAGCCCCAGCATTTT.

This clonotype has just a few counts. The CDR3 DNA follows: TGCAGTGCTAGGGATAGACAGGCGTCCAATGAGCAGTTCTTC. Translated, it gives CSARDRQASNEQFF. This rearrangement joins TRBV20-1 to TRBJ2-1; D may be TRBD1 (6 bases). V was clipped by 3 bases and J by 6 bases, with 15 bases between them. CDR3 length equals 14 residues. CDR1 and CDR2 from the germline V gene are DFQATT and SNEGSKA (reference sequence).

This chain links TRBV28 with TRBJ2-5; TRBD1 matches 7 bases. This CDR3 has 14 amino acids. J lost 2 bases, V lost 8 bases, and 8 bases had no gene match. Germline values: CDR1 MDHEN, CDR2 SYDVKM. The CDR3, as DNA: TGTGCCAGCCTACTCCAGGGGGAACAAGAGACCCAGTACTTC. Residues: CASLLQGEQETQYF.

This clonotype was seen repeatedly, ten times or more. This chain joins TRBV18 and TRBJ2-1, with 8 bases lining up with TRBD1. J gave up 8 bases and V 2 bases, and 2 bases lay outside the gene matches. Germline V CDR1 and CDR2: KGHSH, LQKENI. This CDR3 comprises 13 residues. The CDR3 region is CASSPARGHEQFF. The DNA of the CDR3 is TGTGCCAGCTCACCAGCCAGGGGGCATGAGCAGTTCTTC.

In its sample, this clonotype was seen many times. This CDR3 is CASSFAYSNQPQHF. In nucleotides, the CDR3 is TGTGCCAGCAGTTTCGCTTATAGCAATCAGCCCCAGCATTTT. The rearrangement joins TRBV27 to TRBJ1-5; D remains unclear. Germline values: CDR1 MNHEY, CDR2 SMNVEV (reference sequence). The V end lost 3 bases, the J end lost 0 bases, and 6 bases lay between the germline ends. CDR3 length: 14 residues.

This clonotype was seen a handful of times. The rearrangement joins TRBV10-3 to TRBJ1-1, with D maybe TRBD1 (6 bases). In germline, CDR1 is ENHRY, CDR2 SYGVKD. CDR3 length equals 13 residues. V was cut by 6 bases and J by 1 base, with 9 bases left in between. CDR3 DNA: TGTGCCATCAGGATGGGACAGAACACTGAAGCTTTCTTT. It specifies CAIRMGQNTEAFF.

This clonotype was observed at least ten times. This sequence joins TRBV2 and TRBJ2-1, with D possibly TRBD2 on 6 matching bases. Germline V gene sequence: CDR1 SNHLY, CDR2 FYNNEI. Trimming cost V 0 bases and J 5 bases, with 11 bases left between them. The CDR3 runs 15 residues. The CDR3 spells CASSEAGTGNNEQFF. The CDR3 DNA reads as TGTGCCAGCAGTGAAGCGGGGACTGGGAACAATGAGCAGTTCTTC.

This clonotype showed up many times. The genes are TRBV3-1 and TRBJ1-1, with D unresolved. The germline V and J ends were trimmed by 5 bases and 0 bases, with 7 bases remaining between them. The CDR3 covers 13 residues. Germline values: CDR1 LGHDT, CDR2 YNNKEL (reference sequence). CDR3 sequence (DNA): TGTGCCAGCAGCTCGACACTGAACACTGAAGCTTTCTTT. Translated: CASSSTLNTEAFF.

This clonotype was recorded many times. The chain uses TRBV5-1 and TRBJ1-6; 9 nucleotides agree with TRBD1. Losses at the gene ends were 4 bases for V and 5 bases for J; bases not matched to a gene: 4. Germline-derived CDR1 and CDR2 are SGHRS and YFSETQ. The CDR3 consists of 15 residues. CDR3 amino acids: CASSLQGANNSPLHF. The CDR3 coding sequence is TGCGCCAGCAGCCTACAGGGGGCCAATAATTCACCCCTCCACTTT.

The chain uses TRBV20-1 and TRBJ2-4; D is perhaps TRBD1 (6 bases). The CDR3 loop spans 13 amino acids. The V and J ends lost 1 base and 8 bases respectively, with 12 bases between them. Germline assignment: CDR1 DFQATT and CDR2 SNEGSKA (reference sequence). The CDR3 DNA reads TGCAGTGCTAGAGGACAGGATGGGCACATTCAGTACTTC. Residues: CSARGQDGHIQYF.